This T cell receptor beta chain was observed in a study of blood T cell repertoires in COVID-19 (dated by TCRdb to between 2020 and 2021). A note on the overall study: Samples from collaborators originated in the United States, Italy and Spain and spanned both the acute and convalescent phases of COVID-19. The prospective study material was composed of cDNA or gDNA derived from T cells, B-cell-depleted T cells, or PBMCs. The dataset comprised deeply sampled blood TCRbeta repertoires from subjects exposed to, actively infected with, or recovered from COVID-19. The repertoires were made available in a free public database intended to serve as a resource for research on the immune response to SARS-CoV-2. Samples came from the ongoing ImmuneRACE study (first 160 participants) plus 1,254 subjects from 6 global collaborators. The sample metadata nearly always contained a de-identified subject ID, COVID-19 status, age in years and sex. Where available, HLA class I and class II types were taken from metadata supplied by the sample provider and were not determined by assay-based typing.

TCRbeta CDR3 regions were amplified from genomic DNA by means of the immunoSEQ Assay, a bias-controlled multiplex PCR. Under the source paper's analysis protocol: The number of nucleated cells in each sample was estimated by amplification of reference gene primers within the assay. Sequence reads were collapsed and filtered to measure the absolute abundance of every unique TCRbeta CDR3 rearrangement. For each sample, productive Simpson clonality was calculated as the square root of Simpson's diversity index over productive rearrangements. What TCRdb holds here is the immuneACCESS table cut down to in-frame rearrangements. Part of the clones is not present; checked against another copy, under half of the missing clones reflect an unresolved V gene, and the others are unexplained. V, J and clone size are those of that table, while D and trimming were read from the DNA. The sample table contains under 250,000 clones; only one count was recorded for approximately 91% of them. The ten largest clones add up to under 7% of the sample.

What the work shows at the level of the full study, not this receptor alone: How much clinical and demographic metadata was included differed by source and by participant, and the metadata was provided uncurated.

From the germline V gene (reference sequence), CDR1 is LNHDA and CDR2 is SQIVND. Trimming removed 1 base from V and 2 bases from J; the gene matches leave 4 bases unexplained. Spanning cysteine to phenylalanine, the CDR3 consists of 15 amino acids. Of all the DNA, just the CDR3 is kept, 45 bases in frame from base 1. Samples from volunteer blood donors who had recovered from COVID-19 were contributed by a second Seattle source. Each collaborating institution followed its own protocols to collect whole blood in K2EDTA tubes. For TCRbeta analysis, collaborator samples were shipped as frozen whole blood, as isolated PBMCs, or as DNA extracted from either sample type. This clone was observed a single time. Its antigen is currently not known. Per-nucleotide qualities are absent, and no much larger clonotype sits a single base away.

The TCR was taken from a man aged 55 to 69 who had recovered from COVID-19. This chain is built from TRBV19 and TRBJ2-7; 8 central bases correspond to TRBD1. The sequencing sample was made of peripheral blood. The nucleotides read TGTGCCAGTAGTATAGCCCGGACAGGGACCTACGAGCAGTACTTC. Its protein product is CASSIARTGTYEQYF.